This T cell receptor (beta chain) derives from a study of Ad26.COV2.S vaccination and SARS-CoV-2 variants. About the research overall: A COV1001 Ad26.COV2.S trial-arm participant provided the sample.

Documented treatment: 15 to 20 received Ad26.COV2.S at low or high dose, single or two shots; roughly five received placebo; per-sample allocation not given. Each sample was drawn 63 days after the first injection (of vaccine or placebo). Method: immunoSEQ multiplex PCR; TCRdb's copy keeps in-frame clones and lacks some. The data hold hundreds of thousands of clones, with approximately 88% observed a single time. This clone was found once. The material sequenced was peripheral blood, taken in a trial of Ad26.COV2.S vaccine versus placebo. This clonotype was obtained from a person between 18 and 60 years old who received the Ad26.COV2.S COVID-19 vaccine or a placebo.

CDR3 DNA sequence: TGTGCCAGTAGCCATAGCGGGAGGCTTATCTACAATGAGCAGTTCTTC. Protein product: CASSHSGRLIYNEQFF. The V and J genes are TRBV19 and TRBJ2-1; 10 bases match TRBD2. Per germline, CDR1 LNHDA and CDR2 SQIVND (reference sequence). Trimming took 6 bases from V and 3 from J; bases not matched to a gene: 8. The CDR3 spans 16 residues. Using reference TRBV19 and TRBJ2-1 for the parts outside the CDR3, the full variable domain is DGGITQSPKYLFRKEGQNVTLSCEQNLNHDAMYWYRQDPGQGLRLIYYSQIVNDFQKGDIAEGYSVSREKKESFPLTVTSAQKNPTAFYLCASSHSGRLIYNEQFFGPGTRLTVL.